The clone carrying this T cell receptor beta chain was picked up a small number of times. The data originate from a study of regulatory T cells in long-lasting Graves disease. Time point indicated: newly diagnosed GD, antithyroid drugs for less than 3 months. There was RNA extracted from PBMCs, and the TCR library was made from it. Through Arm-PCR of CDR3 regions and iRepertoire HTBI primers, TCR beta libraries were built. MiXCR, applied by TCRdb to the multiplex PCR reads, yields one record per CDR3 protein. Among about 430,000 distinct CDR3 sequences, 15% were seen once, and the ten largest hold roughly 7.7%. The CDR3 has 13 residues. The germline CDR1 and CDR2 sequences are MNHNS and SASEGT. V lost 6 bases to trimming and J lost 3 bases, with 8 bases between them. The same data also contributed to another study, on T cells in Graves' hyperthyroidism and ophthalmopathy.

This receptor was obtained from a woman in her thirties or forties with Graves disease. The V gene is TRBV6-1, the J gene TRBJ1-4; no clear D gene. Sequencing used peripheral blood mononuclear cells (PBMCs), obtained at new diagnosis, from a patient treated with antithyroid drugs. The CDR3 loop is CASSRRPNEKLFF. Written as DNA, the CDR3 is TGTGCCAGCAGCCGAAGGCCTAATGAAAAACTGTTTTTT.